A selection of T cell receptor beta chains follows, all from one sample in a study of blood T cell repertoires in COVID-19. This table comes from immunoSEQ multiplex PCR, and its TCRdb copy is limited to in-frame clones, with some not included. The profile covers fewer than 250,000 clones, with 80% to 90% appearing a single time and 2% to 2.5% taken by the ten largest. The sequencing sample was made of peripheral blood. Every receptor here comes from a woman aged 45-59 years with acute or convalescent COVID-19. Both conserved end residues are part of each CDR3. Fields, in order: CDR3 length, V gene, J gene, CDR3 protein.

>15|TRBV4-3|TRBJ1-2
CASSHRGSPNYGYTF
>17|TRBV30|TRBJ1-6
CAWRPGQGISYNSPLHF
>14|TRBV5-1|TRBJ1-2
CASSWDSLNYGYTF
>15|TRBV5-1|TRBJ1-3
CASSLGGQPGNTIYF
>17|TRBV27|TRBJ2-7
CASSWSLPTSGWAEQYF
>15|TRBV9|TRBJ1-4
CASSVGGSEREKLFF
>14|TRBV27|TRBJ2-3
CASRGGGAADTQYF
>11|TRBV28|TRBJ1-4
CASSHREKLFF
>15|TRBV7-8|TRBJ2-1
CASSSRSGTSNEQFF
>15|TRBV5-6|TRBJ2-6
CASSVGARVSNVLTF
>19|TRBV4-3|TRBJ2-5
CASSQEWASGALSEETQYF
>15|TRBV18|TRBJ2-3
CASSPMGQAGDTQYF
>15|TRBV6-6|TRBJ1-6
CASSYSAGDNSPLHF
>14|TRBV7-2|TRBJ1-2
CASSPLGDSYGYTF
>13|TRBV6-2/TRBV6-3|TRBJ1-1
CASSRSGGGEAFF
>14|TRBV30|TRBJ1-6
CAWSVTGQNSPLHF
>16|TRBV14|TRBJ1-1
CASSQYGGGQNTEAFF
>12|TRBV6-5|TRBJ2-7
CASSYGGLEQYF
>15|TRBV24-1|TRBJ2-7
CATSEDLSRGYEQYF
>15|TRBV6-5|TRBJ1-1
CASSYSYRVNTEAFF
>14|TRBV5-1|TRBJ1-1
CASSLAWGHTEAFF
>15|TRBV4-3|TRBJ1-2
CASSQDPNMGRGYTF
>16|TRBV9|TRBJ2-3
CASSVNARGDLDTQYF
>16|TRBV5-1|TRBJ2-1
CASSLADIAGLAGSLF
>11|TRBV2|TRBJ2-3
CASSEGARGYF
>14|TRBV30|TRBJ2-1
CAWSRDRAVDEQFF
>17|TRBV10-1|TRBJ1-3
CATVRPGREGLRNTIYF
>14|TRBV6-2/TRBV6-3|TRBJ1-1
CASSGTGGAGEAFF
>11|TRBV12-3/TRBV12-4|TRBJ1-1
CASGGGTEAFF
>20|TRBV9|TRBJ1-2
CASSVGTGGIWGTRLYGYTF
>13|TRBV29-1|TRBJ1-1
CSVQGQPNTEAFF
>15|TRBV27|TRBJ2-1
CASTISGGAYNEQFF
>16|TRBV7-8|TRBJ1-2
CASSSQGLPGRYGYTF
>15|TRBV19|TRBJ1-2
CASSEETGGIYGYTF
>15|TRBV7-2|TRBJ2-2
CASSLWRGGPGELFF
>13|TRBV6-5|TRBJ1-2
CASSYWEGDGYTF
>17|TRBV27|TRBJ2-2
CASSSSTLAANTGELFF
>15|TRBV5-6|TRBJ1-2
CASSFGPGGGYGYTF
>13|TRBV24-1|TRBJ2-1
CATLDNLAGEQFF
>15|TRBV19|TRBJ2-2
CASSVSSGSAGELFF
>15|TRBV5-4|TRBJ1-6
CASSLGQGLNSPLHF
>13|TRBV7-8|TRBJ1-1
CASSVGTHTEAFF
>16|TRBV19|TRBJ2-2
CASSIARGVNTGELFF
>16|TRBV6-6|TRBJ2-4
CASSKGAISAKNIQYF
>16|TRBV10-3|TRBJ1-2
CAISESQLWGDYGYTF
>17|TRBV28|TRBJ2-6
CASSLGPHRAGANVLTF
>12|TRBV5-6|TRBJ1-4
CASSRQGEKLFF
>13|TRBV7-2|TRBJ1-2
CASSLARPSGYTF
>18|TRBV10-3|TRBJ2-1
CAISESYGGGPPYNEQFF
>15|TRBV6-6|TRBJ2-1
CASSQGDSTYNEQFF
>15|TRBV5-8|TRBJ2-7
CASSLDGVLAYEQYF
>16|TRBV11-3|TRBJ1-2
CASSLRRTGGLDGYTF
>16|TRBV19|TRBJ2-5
CASSPGTGGSRETQYF
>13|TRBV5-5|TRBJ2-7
CASSLDGSYEQYF
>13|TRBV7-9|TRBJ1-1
CASSLEGQLEAFF